The T cell receptor beta chain under discussion was sequenced for a study of blood T cell repertoires in COVID-19. Source study methods: Scientists estimated how many nucleated cells there were by amplifying reference gene primers. Generated by immunoSEQ multiplex PCR, the TCRdb table keeps only in-frame clones and is missing some. D and trimming come from the DNA, and the V and J calls and clone size come from that table. The sample shows roughly 250,000 clones, approximately 80% of them seen only once. From germline, CDR1 is MNHEY and CDR2 SVGEGT. Trimming pared 3 bases from V and 9 bases from J, leaving 14 bases between. The CDR3 runs to 13 residues.

The sequence was obtained from a woman aged 80 or over with acute or convalescent COVID-19. Source material: peripheral blood. This chain uses TRBV6-2 or TRBV6-3 with TRBJ2-5; tentative D call: TRBD2 (6 bases). The CDR3 loop is CASSYGGSRAQYF. Written as DNA, the CDR3 is TGTGCCAGCAGTTATGGGGGGTCACGGGCCCAGTACTTC.